This TCR beta chain was identified in a study of blood T cells in healthy people across ages. A second PCR, run for about 7 to 11 cycles, used a sample-barcoded 5' primer plus a J-beta primer mix. Every cDNA was tagged by a template-switch adaptor with 12 random nucleotides. MiXCR, run by TCRdb on the 5' RACE reads, gives a single entry per CDR3 protein. The table has 2 million or so distinct CDR3 sequences, 40% to 55% seen once. The CDR3 consists of 17 residues. J gave up 2 bases and V 3 bases, and 10 bases lay outside the gene matches. CDR1 and CDR2 (germline): LGHNA, YNFKEQ. Sequences were obtained from blood. The TCR was taken from a woman aged 40-49 years in good health. The V call is TRBV4-2, the J call TRBJ1-2; 9 positions match TRBD1. CDR3 sequence: CASSQARDRAINYGYTF. Written as DNA, the CDR3 is TGTGCCAGCAGCCAGGCCCGGGACAGGGCGATCAACTATGGCTACACCTTC.